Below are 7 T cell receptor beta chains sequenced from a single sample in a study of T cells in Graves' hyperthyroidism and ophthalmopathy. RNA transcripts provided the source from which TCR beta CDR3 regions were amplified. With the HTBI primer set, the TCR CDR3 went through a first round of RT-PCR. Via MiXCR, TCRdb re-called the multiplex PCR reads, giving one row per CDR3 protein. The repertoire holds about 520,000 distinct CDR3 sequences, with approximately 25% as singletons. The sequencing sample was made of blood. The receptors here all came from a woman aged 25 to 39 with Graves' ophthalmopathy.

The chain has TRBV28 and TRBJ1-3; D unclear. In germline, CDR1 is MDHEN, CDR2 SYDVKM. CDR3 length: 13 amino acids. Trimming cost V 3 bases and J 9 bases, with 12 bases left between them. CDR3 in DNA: TGTGCCAGCAGTTTCCGAGTCTTGTCCACCATATATTTT. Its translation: CASSFRVLSTIYF.

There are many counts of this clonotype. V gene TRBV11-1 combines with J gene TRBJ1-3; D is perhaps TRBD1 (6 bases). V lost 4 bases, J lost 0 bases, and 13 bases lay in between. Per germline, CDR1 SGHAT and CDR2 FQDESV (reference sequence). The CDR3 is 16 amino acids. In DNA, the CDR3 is TGTGCCAGCAGCTCATCAGTAGGGGGCTCTGGAAACACCATATATTTT. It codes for CASSSSVGGSGNTIYF.

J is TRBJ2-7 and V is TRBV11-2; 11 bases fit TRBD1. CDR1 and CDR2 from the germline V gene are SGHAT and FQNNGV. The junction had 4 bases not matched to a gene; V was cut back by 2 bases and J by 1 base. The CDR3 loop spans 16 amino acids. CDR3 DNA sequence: TGTGCCAGCAGCTTATGGGGACAGGGGGAATCCTACGAGCAGTACTTC. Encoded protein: CASSLWGQGESYEQYF.

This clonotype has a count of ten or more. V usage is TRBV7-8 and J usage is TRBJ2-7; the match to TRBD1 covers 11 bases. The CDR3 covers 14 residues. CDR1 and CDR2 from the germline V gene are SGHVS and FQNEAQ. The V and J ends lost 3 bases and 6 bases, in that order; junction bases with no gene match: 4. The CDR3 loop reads CASSLDRGQGEQYF. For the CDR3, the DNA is TGTGCCAGCAGCTTGGACAGGGGGCAGGGCGAGCAGTACTTC. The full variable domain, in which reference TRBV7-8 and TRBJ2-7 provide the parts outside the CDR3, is GAGVSQSPRYKVAKRGQDVALRCDPISGHVSLFWYQQALGQGPEFLTYFQNEAQLDKSGLPSDRFFAERPEGSVSTLKIQRTQQEDSAVYLCASSLDRGQGEQYFGPGTRLTVT.

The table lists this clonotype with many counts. CDR3 amino acids: CASKTTGGVYGYTF. CDR3 sequence (DNA): TGTGCCAGCAAAACAACAGGGGGCGTCTATGGCTACACCTTC. The chain joins TRBV28 to TRBJ1-2, with 9 bases lining up with TRBD1. The CDR3 is 14 residues long. With V trimmed by 7 bases and J by 4 bases, 7 bases remained unmatched. Germline CDR1 MDHEN, CDR2 SYDVKM.

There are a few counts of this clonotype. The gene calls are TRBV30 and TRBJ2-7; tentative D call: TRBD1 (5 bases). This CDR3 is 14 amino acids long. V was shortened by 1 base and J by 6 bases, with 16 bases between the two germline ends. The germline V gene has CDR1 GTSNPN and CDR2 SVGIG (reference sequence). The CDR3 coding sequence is TGTGCCTGGAGTGAATTCAGGGAAGGTGTCGAGCAGTACTTC. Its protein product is CAWSEFREGVEQYF.

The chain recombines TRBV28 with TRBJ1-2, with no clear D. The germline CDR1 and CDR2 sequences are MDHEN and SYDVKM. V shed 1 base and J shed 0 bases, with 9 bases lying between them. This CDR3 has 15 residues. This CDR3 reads CASSLSSRPNYGYTF. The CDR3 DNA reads TGTGCCAGCAGTTTATCCTCCCGTCCTAACTATGGCTACACCTTC.